The rows below give T cell receptor beta chains drawn from one sample of a study of Tregs in tolerant kidney transplant recipients. No antigen has been assigned to these receptors. Only in-frame clones appear in the TCRdb table, and some are missing; sequencing was by immunoSEQ multiplex PCR. The data hold some 18,000 clones, with 65% observed a single time. The specimen was Tregs from blood cultured with allogeneic cells. The receptors shown here come from a human donor in good health. The CDR3 runs from the conserved cysteine through the conserved F or W. D genes are given only for firm matches. Clone size is stated in some rows and not others, as once, few, many or a class when expanded.

TRBD1 | TRBJ2-4 | NA | TRBV30 | CAWSATHRGAIQYF | TGTGCCTGGAGTGCGACCCACAGGGGGGCCATTCAGTACTTC
NA | TRBJ2-7 | NA | TRBV6-6 | CASREGGSAYEQYF | TGTGCCAGCAGAGAGGGCGGGTCGGCCTACGAGCAGTACTTC
TRBD2 | TRBJ2-1 | NA | TRBV5-1 | CASSSGTSSYNEQFF | TGCGCCAGCAGCTCCGGGACTAGCTCCTACAATGAGCAGTTCTTC
TRBD2 | TRBJ2-7 | NA | TRBV18 | CASSPLGLAGGPYRSSYEQYF | TGTGCCAGCTCACCTCTAGGACTAGCGGGAGGGCCTTATCGTTCATCCTACGAGCAGTACTTC
TRBD1 | TRBJ1-6 | NA | TRBV6-5 | CASSYLGQGSPLHF | TGTGCCAGCAGTTACCTAGGACAGGGCTCACCCCTCCACTTT
NA | TRBJ2-5 | NA | TRBV5-1 | CASSPTPGLGGETQYF | TGCGCCAGCAGCCCAACTCCGGGCCTCGGGGGAGAGACCCAGTACTTC
TRBD1 | TRBJ2-2 | NA | TRBV6-6 | CASISGQGSTGELFF | TGTGCCAGCATTTCAGGACAGGGTAGCACCGGGGAGCTGTTTTTT
TRBD1 | TRBJ2-7 | NA | TRBV6-1 | CASSPRQGPTYEQYF | TGTGCCAGCAGCCCGAGACAGGGGCCGACCTACGAGCAGTACTTC
TRBD2 | TRBJ2-1 | NA | TRBV7-2 | CASSLTGGPYEQFF | TGTGCCAGCAGCTTGACGGGAGGGCCTTATGAGCAGTTCTTC
NA | TRBJ2-5 | NA | TRBV5-1 | CASSLAGWETQYF | TGCGCCAGCAGCTTGGCCGGATGGGAGACCCAGTACTTC
NA | TRBJ1-1 | few | TRBV9 | CASSPWLGTGMNTEAFF | TGTGCCAGCAGCCCGTGGCTGGGGACGGGTATGAACACTGAAGCTTTCTTT
TRBD2 | TRBJ2-7 | medium-sized | TRBV27 | CASSLTVASGLYEQYF | TGTGCCAGCAGTTTAACCGTGGCTAGCGGGCTTTACGAGCAGTACTTC
NA | TRBJ1-3 | few | TRBV6-5 | CASSRGTDGNTIYF | TGTGCCAGCAGTAGGGGGACTGATGGAAACACCATATATTTT
NA | TRBJ2-7 | NA | TRBV7-9 | CASSLVTGIGSAEQYF | TGTGCCAGCAGCTTAGTGACTGGGATCGGTTCGGCCGAGCAGTACTTC
TRBD2 | TRBJ2-7 | few | TRBV6-4 | CASSEERGATYEQYF | TGTGCCAGCAGTGAGGAGCGGGGGGCGACCTACGAGCAGTACTTC
TRBD1 | TRBJ2-2 | few | TRBV5-4 | CASSLPGGRIGELFF | TGTGCCAGCAGCTTGCCAGGGGGCCGGATCGGGGAGCTGTTTTTT
TRBD2 | TRBJ2-5 | few | TRBV10-2 | CASGEWRGGQETQYF | TGCGCCAGCGGGGAGTGGCGGGGGGGCCAAGAGACCCAGTACTTC
NA | TRBJ1-1 | once | TRBV19 | CASSIIDPVNTEAFF | TGTGCCAGTAGTATTATCGACCCCGTGAACACTGAAGCTTTCTTT
TRBD1 | TRBJ1-1 | NA | TRBV11-2 | CASSWRDRGPTEAFF | TGTGCCAGCAGCTGGCGGGACAGGGGGCCCACTGAAGCTTTCTTT
NA | TRBJ2-2 | NA | TRBV5-1 | CASSLGRLGTGELFF | TGCGCCAGCAGCTTAGGGAGGCTCGGCACCGGGGAGCTGTTTTTT
NA | TRBJ1-4 | NA | TRBV7-9 | CASSPRTVSANEKLFF | TGTGCCAGCAGCCCCCGGACAGTTTCAGCTAATGAAAAACTGTTTTTT
NA | TRBJ1-1 | once | TRBV6-6 | CASSYSLGGEAFF | TGTGCCAGCAGTTACTCGTTGGGCGGCGAAGCTTTCTTT
TRBD2 | TRBJ2-1 | NA | TRBV5-1 | CASSLVSGAAYNEQFF | TGCGCCAGCAGCTTGGTTAGCGGGGCAGCCTACAATGAGCAGTTCTTC
NA | TRBJ1-3 | NA | TRBV25-1 | CASSDPGIGNTIYF | TGTGCCAGCAGTGATCCGGGAATTGGAAACACCATATATTTT
NA | TRBJ1-2 | NA | TRBV7-3 | CASSPYGGVGGNYGYTF | TGTGCCAGCAGCCCCTATGGCGGGGTTGGCGGGAACTATGGCTACACCTTC
NA | TRBJ2-2 | once | TRBV6-5 | CASRIDVTWTGELFF | TGTGCCAGCAGGATAGACGTAACATGGACCGGGGAGCTGTTTTTT
NA | TRBJ1-1 | NA | TRBV6-6 | CASSYFAQNTEAFF | TGTGCCAGCAGTTACTTCGCTCAGAACACTGAAGCTTTCTTT
NA | TRBJ2-1 | NA | TRBV7-2 | CASSLDSSYNEQFF | TGTGCCAGCAGCTTAGACAGCTCCTACAATGAGCAGTTCTTC
NA | TRBJ1-1 | NA | TRBV5-1 | CASSLAPSNTEAFF | TGCGCCAGCAGCTTGGCCCCCAGTAACACTGAAGCTTTCTTT
NA | TRBJ2-3 | NA | TRBV10-1 | CASSESGVDTDTQYF | TGCGCCAGCAGTGAGTCGGGGGTGGATACAGATACGCAGTATTTT
TRBD1 | TRBJ1-2 | NA | TRBV6-5 | CASSYSGTGGSYTF | TGTGCCAGCAGTTATTCTGGGACAGGGGGCAGCTACACCTTC
TRBD2 | TRBJ2-2 | NA | TRBV7-6 | CASSFPGLATTGELFF | TGTGCCAGCAGCTTTCCGGGACTAGCGACCACCGGGGAGCTGTTTTTT
TRBD1 | TRBJ2-3 | NA | TRBV12-5 | CASGRTPRDRVWGTDTQYF | TGTGCTAGTGGTAGAACCCCCCGGGACAGAGTATGGGGCACAGATACGCAGTATTTT
NA | TRBJ1-5 | few | TRBV7-8 | CASSFKDRSNQPQHF | TGTGCCAGCAGCTTCAAGGACAGAAGCAATCAGCCCCAGCATTTT
NA | TRBJ1-6 | few | TRBV18 | CASSPTPPTRGSPLHF | TGTGCCAGCTCACCTACCCCTCCTACCCGAGGGTCACCCCTCCACTTT
NA | TRBJ2-3 | NA | TRBV11-2 | CASSLSLGIARGTDTQYF | TGTGCCAGCAGCTTATCGCTGGGGATAGCGAGAGGCACAGATACGCAGTATTTT
NA | TRBJ1-6 | once | TRBV6-5 | CASSPINSPLHF | TGTGCCAGCAGCCCGATTAATTCACCCCTCCACTTT
NA | TRBJ1-6 | NA | TRBV6-5 | CASSYQTGDNSPLHF | TGTGCCAGCAGTTACCAGACAGGCGACAATTCACCCCTCCACTTT
NA | TRBJ1-1 | few | TRBV29-1 | CSVRAGGTEAFF | TGCAGCGTCCGCGCGGGGGGCACTGAAGCTTTCTTT
NA | TRBJ2-1 | few | TRBV5-1 | CASSLTGNIHHSSYNEQFF | TGCGCCAGCAGCTTAACAGGGAACATCCACCATAGCTCCTACAATGAGCAGTTCTTC
TRBD1 | TRBJ1-2 | few | TRBV5-6 | CASSPDRNYGYTF | TGTGCCAGCAGCCCGGACAGGAACTATGGCTACACCTTC
NA | TRBJ2-2 | few | TRBV5-1 | CASSLGRGELFF | TGCGCCAGCAGCTTGGGAAGGGGGGAGCTGTTTTTT
NA | TRBJ2-5 | NA | TRBV5-1 | CASSLGQGRGTQYF | TGCGCCAGCAGCTTGGGACAGGGGAGGGGGACCCAGTACTTC
TRBD1 | TRBJ2-7 | NA | TRBV2 | CASSPGTGTIEQYF | TGTGCCAGCAGTCCCGGGACAGGGACAATCGAGCAGTACTTC
TRBD1 | TRBJ1-2 | NA | TRBV11-2 | CASSSSGQGVGGYTF | TGTGCCAGCAGCTCCTCCGGACAGGGGGTAGGTGGCTACACCTTC
TRBD2 | TRBJ2-5 | NA | TRBV2 | CASLQDRALAGVGTQYF | TGTGCCAGCCTCCAAGATAGGGCATTAGCGGGAGTGGGGACCCAGTACTTC
NA | TRBJ2-1 | NA | TRBV5-4 | CASSLGGGRFAGNEQFF | TGTGCCAGCAGCTTGGGTGGGGGCAGGTTCGCCGGCAATGAGCAGTTCTTC
TRBD2 | TRBJ2-2 | NA | TRBV2 | CASSATSGKSGELFF | TGTGCCAGCAGCGCAACTAGCGGGAAGAGCGGGGAGCTGTTTTTT
NA | TRBJ2-1 | NA | TRBV7-9 | CASSLAWLGGRGSYNEQFF | TGTGCCAGCAGCTTAGCTTGGTTGGGGGGCAGGGGATCTTACAATGAGCAGTTCTTC
TRBD2 | TRBJ2-1 | few | TRBV5-1 | CASSILAGEINEQFF | TGCGCCAGCAGCATACTAGCGGGAGAGATAAATGAGCAGTTCTTC
NA | TRBJ1-5 | NA | TRBV4-1 | CASSQERWLGGNQPQHF | TGCGCCAGCAGCCAAGAGAGGTGGCTCGGGGGCAATCAGCCCCAGCATTTT
TRBD1 | TRBJ2-3 | once | TRBV9 | CASSVTGGIPTDTQYF | TGTGCCAGCAGCGTAACAGGGGGTATCCCCACAGATACGCAGTATTTT
NA | TRBJ1-4 | few | TRBV10-1 | CASSPVGYNEKLFF | TGCGCCAGCAGCCCTGTGGGGTATAATGAAAAACTGTTTTTT
NA | TRBJ2-7 | NA | TRBV5-6 | CASRRDPKNEQYF | TGTGCCAGCAGACGGGACCCGAAGAACGAGCAGTACTTC
NA | TRBJ1-3 | NA | TRBV5-1 | CASSLAEGSNTIYF | TGCGCCAGCAGCTTGGCCGAGGGTAGTAACACCATATATTTT
TRBD1 | TRBJ1-6 | medium-sized | TRBV10-3 | CASGTGGDNSPLHF | TGTGCCTCCGGGACAGGGGGCGATAATTCACCCCTCCACTTT
NA | TRBJ1-1 | NA | TRBV5-1 | CASSSRGGSEAFF | TGCGCCAGCAGCTCGCGTGGGGGGAGTGAAGCTTTCTTT
NA | TRBJ1-1 | NA | TRBV5-4 | CASSLEQGNTEAFF | TGTGCCAGCAGCTTGGAGCAGGGAAACACTGAAGCTTTCTTT
NA | TRBJ2-1 | NA | TRBV14 | CASSQSGLPNNEQFF | TGTGCCAGCAGCCAATCGGGACTCCCTAACAATGAGCAGTTCTTC